Below are 27 T cell receptor beta chains sequenced from a single sample in a study of cytomegalovirus exposure and HLA in healthy donors. The PCR employed 60 Vbeta primers together with 13 Jbeta primers. Some clones are missing from TCRdb's copy, which holds only in-frame ones; the method was immunoSEQ multiplex PCR. This table holds around 45,000 clones. Source material: PBMCs. These receptors were obtained from a woman aged 30 to 39 in good health and CMV-seronegative.

This sequence joins TRBV27 and TRBJ2-1; TRBD2 agrees at 7 bases. The length of the CDR3 is 13 residues. The V and J ends lost 0 bases and 12 bases, in that order; junction bases with no gene match: 5. Germline V gives CDR1 MNHEY, CDR2 SMNVEV (reference sequence). CDR3 in amino acids: CASSLSGGRVQFF. The CDR3 DNA is TGTGCCAGCAGTTTATCGGGAGGGCGAGTGCAGTTCTTC.

This chain uses TRBV5-1 with TRBJ2-7; the match to TRBD1 covers 10 bases. The CDR3 contains 15 residues. The germline V gene has CDR1 SGHRS and CDR2 YFSETQ. The ends lost 4 bases at V and 2 bases at J; junction bases unmatched: 6. CDR3 in DNA: TGCGCCAGCAGCACGGGACAGGGGACCGCCTACGAGCAGTACTTC. Encoded protein: CASSTGQGTAYEQYF. The full variable domain, in which reference TRBV5-1 and TRBJ2-7 provide the parts outside the CDR3, is KAGVTQTPRYLIKTRGQQVTLSCSPISGHRSVSWYQQTPGQGLQFLFEYFSETQRNKGNFPGRFSGRQFSNSRSEMNVSTLELGDSALYLCASSTGQGTAYEQYFGPGTRLTVT.

The chain uses TRBV28 and TRBJ1-2; D ambiguous. The CDR3 is made up of 12 amino acids. V dropped 3 bases and J dropped 3 bases, with 5 bases sitting between them. Germline loops: CDR1 MDHEN, CDR2 SYDVKM. The CDR3 sequence is CASSFLDYGYTF. The CDR3 bases are TGTGCCAGCAGTTTCTTAGACTATGGCTACACCTTC.

V and J are TRBV4-1 and TRBJ1-2; no clear D. Germline V gives CDR1 MGHRA, CDR2 YSYEKL. The CDR3 contains 11 residues. Trimming shortened V by 8 bases and J by 4 bases, and 8 bases separated the two germline ends. The CDR3 coding sequence is TGCGCCAGCTCCGGTGGCTATGGCTACACCTTC. Residues: CASSGGYGYTF.

The chain is built from TRBV6-1 and TRBJ1-2; 7 nucleotides line up with TRBD1. The CDR3 sequence is 14 residues long. V trimming: 6 bases; J trimming: 7 bases; junction bases outside the gene matches: 11. The germline V gene encodes CDR1 MNHNS and CDR2 SASEGT. The CDR3 nucleotides read TGTGCCAGCAGGCCCCGAGGGCAGGGGGTTGGCTACACCTTC. As protein: CASRPRGQGVGYTF.

Here the CDR3 reads CSVDAQAMSYNEQFF. The CDR3 DNA follows: TGCAGCGTTGATGCACAGGCTATGTCCTACAATGAGCAGTTCTTC. This rearrangement joins TRBV29-1 to TRBJ2-1; perhaps TRBD1 as D (5 bases). The CDR3 has 15 amino acids. Trimming left V 3 bases short and J 1 base short, with 13 bases between. Per germline, CDR1 SQVTM and CDR2 ANQGSEA.

J is TRBJ2-7 and V is TRBV14; TRBD2 aligns across 8 bases. With V trimmed by 5 bases and J by 0 bases, 6 bases remained unmatched. The germline V gene encodes CDR1 SGHDN and CDR2 FVKESK. The CDR3 extends over 15 amino acids. The CDR3 region is CASSARGGISYEQYF. The CDR3 DNA reads TGTGCCAGCAGCGCCCGCGGGGGGATCTCCTACGAGCAGTACTTC.

The rearrangement links TRBV7-2 to TRBJ2-5; the match to TRBD2 covers 9 bases. The V segment lost 1 base and the J segment 1 base; nucleotides outside the gene matches: 7. Looked up from germline, CDR1 is SGHTA and CDR2 is FQGNSA. This CDR3 region has 17 residues. The CDR3 nucleotides are TGTGCCAGCAGCTTAGGCCGGTTAGCGGGAGCCCAAGAGACCCAGTACTTC. Protein sequence: CASSLGRLAGAQETQYF.

This rearrangement joins TRBV4-1 to TRBJ2-3; 7 nucleotides line up with TRBD1. Germline V gene lookup returns CDR1 MGHRA and CDR2 YSYEKL. Unmatched junction bases numbered 14, after V lost 3 bases and J lost 2 bases. CDR3 size: 18 residues. CDR3 in amino acids: CASSQYFDRAEPTDTQYF. The CDR3 DNA reads TGCGCCAGCAGCCAGTATTTCGACAGGGCAGAGCCCACAGATACGCAGTATTTT.

The genes are TRBV19 and TRBJ2-5; TRBD2 agrees at 11 bases. The length of the CDR3 is 17 residues. Trimming at V came to 5 bases and at J to 1 base, leaving 9 bases not matched to a gene. Germline CDR1 LNHDA, CDR2 SQIVND (reference sequence). The CDR3 sequence: CASSPLTSGRTQETQYF. The CDR3, as DNA: TGTGCCAGTAGTCCTCTTACTAGCGGGAGAACCCAAGAGACCCAGTACTTC.

The chain joins TRBV4-1 to TRBJ2-1; 9 positions match TRBD2. The CDR3 extends over 16 amino acids. Germline V CDR1 and CDR2: MGHRA, YSYEKL. The V and J ends lost 6 bases and 5 bases, in that order; junction bases with no gene match: 11. In nucleotides, the CDR3 is TGCGCCAGCAGGGGATTAGCGGGAGTCATAAACAATGAGCAGTTCTTC. It specifies CASRGLAGVINNEQFF.

The chain couples TRBV18 to TRBJ2-3, with 12 bases identical to TRBD2. J gave up 2 bases and V 4 bases, and 4 bases lay outside the gene matches. The CDR3 sequence is 16 residues long. From germline, CDR1 is KGHSH and CDR2 LQKENI. The CDR3 coding sequence is TGTGCCAGCTCACTTGGACTAGCGGGGACCACAGATACGCAGTATTTT. This translates into CASSLGLAGTTDTQYF.

The chain joins TRBV2 to TRBJ2-7, with TRBD2 as a possible D gene (5 bases). Trimming took 5 bases from V and 7 from J, leaving 12 bases between them. This CDR3 contains 12 residues. Germline V lookup: CDR1 SNHLY, CDR2 FYNNEI. The CDR3 sequence: CASSFVRGEQYF. The CDR3 DNA reads TGTGCCAGCAGTTTTGTCCGGGGAGAGCAGTACTTC.

For the CDR3, the DNA is TGTGCCAGCAGCTTAACTGGAGGGGACTACGAGCAGTACTTC. Encoded protein: CASSLTGGDYEQYF. This chain uses TRBV7-2 with TRBJ2-7; possibly TRBD2 for D (6 bases). The germline V gene has CDR1 SGHTA and CDR2 FQGNSA. With 2 bases removed from V and 3 bases from J, the gap between germline ends came to 11 bases. This CDR3 comprises 14 residues.

The chain uses TRBV9 and TRBJ1-2; TRBD1 matches at 10 bases. V was pared by 4 bases and J by 5 bases, with 8 bases of the junction left unmatched. CDR1 is SGDLS, CDR2 YYNGEE, per germline. This CDR3 region has 15 residues. In DNA form, the CDR3 reads TGTGCCAGCAGCCGGGAGGGACAGGGGTCTTATGGCTACACCTTC. This gives the protein CASSREGQGSYGYTF.

Details on this clone: The sample has other DNA sequences that encode this CDR3 too. The chain uses TRBV4-1 and TRBJ2-2, with TRBD1 matching over 7 bases. This CDR3 has 15 amino acids. V lost 3 bases, J lost 5 bases, and 6 bases stayed unmatched. CDR1 and CDR2 (germline): MGHRA, YSYEKL. The CDR3 region is CASSHPGQNTGELFF. CDR3 bases: TGCGCCAGCAGCCATCCGGGACAGAATACCGGGGAGCTGTTTTTT.

This rearrangement joins TRBV5-1 to TRBJ2-7; 9 bases map to TRBD1. CDR3 length equals 14 residues. The germline V gene has CDR1 SGHRS and CDR2 YFSETQ. The V gene end was trimmed by 3 bases and the J gene end by 4 bases; junction bases not matched to a gene: 5. CDR3 sequence reads: CASSSGQGGYEQYF. The CDR3 nucleotides read TGCGCCAGCAGCTCGGGACAGGGAGGATACGAGCAGTACTTC.

The V call is TRBV11-2, the J call TRBJ2-1, with 7 bases identical to TRBD2. Losses at the gene ends were 3 bases for V and 2 bases for J; bases not matched to a gene: 16. CDR3 length: 19 amino acids. Germline V gives CDR1 SGHAT, CDR2 FQNNGV. The CDR3, as DNA: TGTGCCAGCAGCTTCCAAGGTGTTTCGCTAGCGGAAACCTACAATGAGCAGTTCTTC. Translation gives CASSFQGVSLAETYNEQFF.

This chain connects TRBV5-6 to TRBJ2-1, with D hard to call. The germline gives CDR1 SGHDT, CDR2 YYEEEE. The CDR3 runs 14 residues. Deletions cut 4 bases from V and 5 bases from J, with 13 bases between. In nucleotides, the CDR3 is TGTGCCAGCAGCCCGGAGACGAAGGACAATGAGCAGTTCTTC. This gives the protein CASSPETKDNEQFF.

The chain uses TRBV7-6 and TRBJ2-5, with a tentative D call TRBD2 (5 bases). CDR1 and CDR2 (germline): SGHVS, FNYEAQ. The V end lost 5 bases, the J end lost 4 bases, and 20 bases lay between the germline ends. The CDR3 spans 16 residues. The CDR3 sequence is CASSLTVQGGRETQYF. In nucleotides, the CDR3 is TGTGCCAGCAGCCTCACGGTCCAAGGAGGCCGAGAGACCCAGTACTTC.

J is TRBJ2-7 and V is TRBV30; 7 nucleotides align to TRBD1. CDR3 length: 18 amino acids. CDR1 is GTSNPN and CDR2 is SVGIG in the germline V gene (reference sequence). V dropped 0 bases and J dropped 3; count of bases not matched to a gene: 17. In nucleotides, the CDR3 is TGTGCCTGGAGTGTCTTCCGACCGGGACAGACAAGCCGCTACGAGCAGTACTTC. Its translation: CAWSVFRPGQTSRYEQYF.

This chain uses TRBV5-1 with TRBJ2-3; no definite D call. Germline V gene lookup returns CDR1 SGHRS and CDR2 YFSETQ. The V gene lost 5 bases and the J gene lost 2 bases, with 3 bases spanning the gap. The CDR3 loop spans 11 amino acids. CDR3 loop: CASSITDTQYF. The CDR3 coding sequence is TGCGCCAGCAGTATCACAGATACGCAGTATTTT.

The chain has TRBV19 and TRBJ1-1; weak D call: TRBD1 (5 bases). Germline V lookup: CDR1 LNHDA, CDR2 SQIVND (reference sequence). Trimming cost V 10 bases and J 0 bases, with 12 bases left between them. The CDR3 has 13 residues. CDR3 amino acids: CAIRDSMNTEAFF. The CDR3 DNA sequence: TGTGCCATCAGAGACAGCATGAACACTGAAGCTTTCTTT.

The CDR3 is CASSLGGNYNEQFF. CDR3 coding DNA: TGTGCCAGCAGCTTAGGTGGCAACTACAATGAGCAGTTCTTC. The V and J genes are TRBV11-2 and TRBJ2-1; D remains unclear. Trimming stripped 1 base from V and 3 bases from J, with 7 bases between. Germline V gene sequence: CDR1 SGHAT, CDR2 FQNNGV. The CDR3 has 14 amino acids. Combining the CDR3 with reference TRBV11-2 and TRBJ2-1 gives the whole variable domain EAGVAQSPRYKIIEKRQSVAFWCNPISGHATLYWYQQILGQGPKLLIQFQNNGVVDDSQLPKDRFSAERLKGVDSTLKIQPAKLEDSAVYLCASSLGGNYNEQFFGPGTRLTVL.

V usage is TRBV18 and J usage is TRBJ1-2; a possible D gene is TRBD1 (5 bases). The germline V gene has CDR1 KGHSH and CDR2 LQKENI. The CDR3 contains 16 residues. The ends were cut back, 3 bases at V and 2 bases at J, with 16 bases in the middle. The CDR3 sequence: CASSPFQGQPNYGYTF. Written as DNA, the CDR3 is TGTGCCAGCTCACCTTTCCAAGGACAACCCAACTATGGCTACACCTTC. Looking up the rest from reference TRBV18 and TRBJ1-2 gives the full variable domain: NAGVMQNPRHLVRRRGQEARLRCSPMKGHSHVYWYRQLPEEGLKFMVYLQKENIIDESGMPKERFSAEFPKEGPSILRIQQVVRGDSAAYFCASSPFQGQPNYGYTFGSGTRLTVV.

The chain combines TRBV7-6 with TRBJ1-5; D is perhaps TRBD1 (6 bases). V dropped 2 bases and J dropped 12 bases, with 11 bases sitting between them. The CDR3 covers 12 residues. Germline V gene lookup returns CDR1 SGHVS and CDR2 FNYEAQ. The CDR3 nucleotides read TGTGCCAGCAGCTTAATAGGGGGTGTCCAGCATTTT. Translated: CASSLIGGVQHF.

The CDR3 DNA is TGTGCCAGCTTAGGACAGGTCCAAGAGACCCAGTACTTC. Protein product: CASLGQVQETQYF. The chain carries TRBV7-9 and TRBJ2-5; 7 bases agree with TRBD1. V was pared by 8 bases and J by 1 base, with 4 bases of the junction left unmatched. From germline, CDR1 is SEHNR and CDR2 FQNEAQ (reference sequence). This CDR3 has 13 amino acids.